This T cell receptor beta chain derives from a study of vaccination and CD4 T cells after COVID-19. TCRdb itself ran the PCR reads through MiXCR, one entry per CDR3 protein. Among about 33,000 distinct CDR3 sequences, about 34% were seen once, and the ten largest hold around 6.1%. Specified time point: late sampling 161 to 241 days after vaccination in a few convalescent patients. Trimming pared 3 bases from V and 1 base from J, leaving 4 bases between. Germline CDR1 is ENHRY and CDR2 is SYGVKD. The length of the CDR3 is 13 residues. The source was CD4+ T cells from blood, collected about 7 months after SARS-CoV-2 vaccination. This TCR was recovered from a human donor who had recovered from COVID-19. The chain uses TRBV10-3 and TRBJ1-5; D is unresolved. In DNA, the CDR3 is TGTGCCATCAGTGATCAGAGCAATCAGCCCCAGCATTTT. The encoded protein is CAISDQSNQPQHF.